The rows below give T cell receptor beta chains drawn from one sample of a study of T cell responses to AZD1222 COVID-19 vaccine. Assay: immunoSEQ multiplex PCR; the TCRdb copy retains only in-frame clones and omits some. The top ten hold 4% to 5% of the sample, which has 100,000 to 150,000 clones, about 90% seen once. Sequences were derived from peripheral blood, sampled on day 0 of AZD1222 vaccination. Every receptor here comes from an adult in good health. CDR3s include the opening cysteine and the closing phenylalanine or tryptophan. The D gene is left open where the match is weak. Not all rows give a size; the values are once, few, many and, for expanded clones, a class.

abundance	j_gene	v_gene	d_gene	CDR3aa	CDR3nt
NA	TRBJ1-1	TRBV6-5	NA	CASRSNTEAFF	TGTGCCAGCCGTTCTAACACTGAAGCTTTCTTT
NA	TRBJ2-6	TRBV4-1	NA	CASSLKDRTGANVLTF	TGCGCCAGCAGCTTAAAAGACAGGACCGGGGCCAACGTCCTGACTTTC
NA	TRBJ2-1	TRBV7-2	NA	CASSPILEQFF	TGTGCCAGCAGCCCCATTTTAGAGCAGTTCTTC
NA	TRBJ1-2	TRBV28	TRBD1	CAILPVGGPYGYTF	TGTGCCATCCTCCCAGTAGGGGGCCCCTATGGCTACACCTTC
NA	TRBJ1-3	TRBV6-5	NA	CASIDSRAGNTIYF	TGTGCCAGCATCGACAGCCGGGCGGGAAACACCATATATTTT
NA	TRBJ2-1	TRBV5-4	TRBD1	CASSLPTGSNEQFF	TGTGCCAGCAGCTTGCCGACAGGGTCCAATGAGCAGTTCTTC
NA	TRBJ2-7	TRBV21-1	NA	CASSKAGGFYEQYF	TGTGCCAGCAGCAAAGCGGGGGGGTTCTACGAGCAGTACTTC
NA	TRBJ2-7	TRBV3-1/TRBV3-2	NA	CASSQGAEGEQYF	TGTGCCAGCAGCCAAGGCGCGGAGGGCGAGCAGTACTTC
NA	TRBJ2-2	TRBV7-6	TRBD2	CASRRSGGDTGELFF	TGTGCCAGCAGACGTAGCGGGGGCGACACCGGGGAGCTGTTTTTT
once	TRBJ2-7	TRBV6-5	NA	CASSYSHEQYF	TGTGCCAGCAGTTACTCGCACGAGCAGTACTTC
NA	TRBJ1-1	TRBV5-1	NA	CASSLGTANTEAFF	TGCGCCAGCAGCTTGGGGACAGCGAACACTGAAGCTTTCTTT
few	TRBJ1-1	TRBV3-1/TRBV3-2	NA	CASSQLSTEAFF	TGTGCCAGCAGCCAATTATCCACTGAAGCTTTCTTT
NA	TRBJ1-5	TRBV6-5	TRBD1	CASSYSGQGNQPQHF	TGTGCCAGCAGTTACTCCGGACAGGGGAATCAGCCCCAGCATTTT
once	TRBJ1-2	TRBV19	NA	CASSITPRGSSYGYTF	TGTGCCAGTAGTATAACTCCTAGGGGATCGTCCTATGGCTACACCTTC
NA	TRBJ2-1	TRBV11-2	NA	CASSLRLEANEQFF	TGTGCCAGCAGCTTAAGGCTAGAGGCCAATGAGCAGTTCTTC